This TCR beta chain was sequenced for a study of T cells in Graves' hyperthyroidism and ophthalmopathy. RNA transcripts served as the template for amplifying TCR beta CDR3 regions. TCR CDR3 underwent first-round RT-PCR with the HTBI primer set. TCRdb used MiXCR to reprocess the multiplex PCR reads, holding one entry per CDR3 protein. The table lists about 99,000 distinct CDR3 sequences, 47% of them singletons. This clonotype was counted ten times or more. Input material: blood. The TCR comes from a man aged 40-49 years with Graves' hyperthyroidism.

Written as DNA, the CDR3 is TGTGCCAGCAGCTTGAAAGTGGGGGATCAGCCCCAGCATTTT. Amino acids: CASSLKVGDQPQHF. This chain joins TRBV7-2 and TRBJ1-5; the D gene is possibly TRBD1 (5 bases). The V gene lost 3 bases and the J gene lost 5 bases, with 11 bases spanning the gap. This CDR3 region has 14 residues. Germline V lookup: CDR1 SGHTA, CDR2 FQGNSA.